This TCR beta chain emerged from a study of human thymus T cells. Repertoires were generated with immunoSEQ multiplex PCR, while TCRdb's copy carries only in-frame clones and drops some. The top ten clones hold about 0.12% of a sample with tens of thousands of clones, around 94% of them seen once. No fixed cell number was used; all available blood leukocytes supplied DNA. The germline CDR1 and CDR2 sequences are MNHEY and SVGAGI. The CDR3 length is 13 residues. V lost 2 bases and J 8 bases, leaving 9 bases between the germline ends. Sequences were obtained from blood. J is TRBJ1-4 and V is TRBV6-5; D possibly corresponds to TRBD1 (5 bases). The TCR comes from a boy younger than two with a congenital heart defect but otherwise immunologically healthy. This CDR3 is CASSYGGREKLFF. In DNA form, the CDR3 reads TGTGCCAGCAGTTACGGGGGAAGGGAAAAACTGTTTTTT.